This T cell receptor (beta chain) appears in the sequencing data of a study of T-cell memory formation after mild COVID-19 (dated by TCRdb to about 2021). Context from the whole study: TCR sequence clusters from the two donors were found to be largely donor specific. In two donors, T-cell clones that expanded and contracted after mild COVID-19 were tracked by sequencing TCRalpha and TCRbeta repertoires over time. The cohort was made up of two young adult volunteers, one female and one male, who were previously healthy. Summary of the overall study and its limitations: Only two mild cases were covered by the study, and larger cohorts that include severe cases with pre-infection samples were considered necessary. Some responding clones were detected in pre-infection memory, which suggested that pre-existing cross-reactive memory T cells had joined the SARS-CoV-2 response. The second-wave clones that peaked on day 37 were not confirmed to be SARS-CoV-2 specific. Clones that contracted from day 15 to 85 showed balanced CD4/CD8 phenotypes, whereas a second wave of clones that expanded from day 15 to 37 leaned towards CD4+. Contracting CD4+ clones turned up mainly in the CM and EM memory subsets, whereas EMRA was where CD8+ clones were enriched.

The germline V gene encodes CDR1 LNHDA and CDR2 SQIVND (reference sequence). V loses 7 bases, J loses 0 bases, and the germline ends lie 18 bases apart. From the cysteine up to the phenylalanine, the CDR3 has a length of 16 residues. Only CDR3 DNA remains: 48 bases, in frame from the first base. Ficoll-Paque density gradient centrifugation was the method used to isolate PBMCs. Worth noting for this clonotype: Its antigen remains unidentified. No base qualities exist here, and no much larger clone lies one base off it.

The reads were generated on an Illumina NovaSeq 6000. TCRalpha and TCRbeta cDNA libraries were built by 5'RACE with constant-segment primers, adding sample barcodes and unique molecular identifiers. RNA was extracted from every sample with Trizol reagent. The libraries were amplified in two PCR steps, and the second step added a second sample barcode and Illumina TruSeq adapters. The libraries were sequenced on an Illumina NovaSeq using 2 x 150 bp paired-end reads. The original methods were these. Reads were demultiplexed and collapsed into UMI-guided consensus sequences with migec v1.2.7. Using mixcr v2.1.11, the UMI consensuses were aligned to TRA and TRB V and J templates and assembled into clonotypes. A clonotype was counted as expanded or contracted only if both edgeR and NoisET called the change significant, with noise models trained on biological replicates. For edgeR calls, the thresholds were a false discovery rate-adjusted p below 0.01 and a log2 fold-change of 1. As an exploratory analysis of dynamics, max-normalized trajectories of the 1000 most abundant clonotypes were examined with PCA combined with hierarchical clustering. Separately sequenced CD4+ and CD8+ repertoires were used to assign the CD4 or CD8 phenotype of responding clones. The public reads were run again by TCRdb, first through fastp at Q25 and then through MiXCR, and only productive beta chains were kept. Rows matching on CDR3 protein sequence are summarized as one entry with the most common DNA and genes. The V and J calls were determined by TCRdb, not by the authors. This sample holds 400,000 to 450,000 distinct CDR3 sequences; over 15% were observed only once. 20% to 25% of the sample belongs to the ten largest clones.

The sequence links TRBV19 to TRBJ2-5, with the D assignment possibly TRBD1 or TRBD2, given 5 matching bases for each. Sequencing was done on a sample of PBMCs or a T cell subset sorted from them (not recorded which). The source is a man between 18 and 29 years old who had mild COVID-19 (a few samples of this study predate the infection). The sample titles of this study are shuffled in the database, so cell type and time point are left out; the donor was told from shared clones. The CDR3 here reads CASNPSPGTNQETQYF. The nucleotides are TGTGCCAGTAATCCCTCGCCCGGGACGAACCAAGAGACCCAGTACTTC. The CDR3, completed at both ends by the reference TRBV19 and TRBJ2-5 genes, gives the full variable domain DGGITQSPKYLFRKEGQNVTLSCEQNLNHDAMYWYRQDPGQGLRLIYYSQIVNDFQKGDIAEGYSVSREKKESFPLTVTSAQKNPTAFYLCASNPSPGTNQETQYFGPGTRLLVL.